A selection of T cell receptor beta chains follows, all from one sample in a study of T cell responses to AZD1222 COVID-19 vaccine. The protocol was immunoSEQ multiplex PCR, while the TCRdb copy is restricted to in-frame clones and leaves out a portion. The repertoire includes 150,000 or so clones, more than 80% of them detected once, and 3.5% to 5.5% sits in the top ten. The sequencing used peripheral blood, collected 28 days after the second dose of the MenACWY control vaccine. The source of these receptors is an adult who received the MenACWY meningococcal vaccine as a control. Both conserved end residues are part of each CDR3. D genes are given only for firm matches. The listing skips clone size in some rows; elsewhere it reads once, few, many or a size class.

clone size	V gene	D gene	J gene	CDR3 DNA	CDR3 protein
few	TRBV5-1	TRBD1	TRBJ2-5	TGCGCCAGCAGCGTTAACAGGGGGCGGCTCCAAGAGACCCAGTACTTC	CASSVNRGRLQETQYF
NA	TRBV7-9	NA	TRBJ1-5	TGTGCCAGCAGCGAAAACTCAGGGGGCAATCAGCCCCAGCATTTT	CASSENSGGNQPQHF
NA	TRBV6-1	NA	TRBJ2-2	TGTGCCAGCAGTGGCCAAAGGGGGATGGATTCCGGGGAGCTGTTTTTT	CASSGQRGMDSGELFF
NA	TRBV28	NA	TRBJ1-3	TGTGCCAGCAGTTTAGACAGATCCTCTGGAAACACCATATATTTT	CASSLDRSSGNTIYF
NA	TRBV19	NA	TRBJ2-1	TGTGCCAGTAGTAGCCCCGGGCTAGGCAATGAGCAGTTCTTC	CASSSPGLGNEQFF
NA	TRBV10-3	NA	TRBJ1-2	TGTGCCATCAGTGAGTCCCGGTACATTAACTATGGCTACACCTTC	CAISESRYINYGYTF
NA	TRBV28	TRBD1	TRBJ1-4	TGTGCCAGCAGTTTCTCCCCCGGACAGGGGAGTGAAAAACTGTTTTTT	CASSFSPGQGSEKLFF
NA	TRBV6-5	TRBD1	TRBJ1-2	TGTGCCAGCAGCCTCACAGGGGGCGACTATGGCTACACCTTC	CASSLTGGDYGYTF
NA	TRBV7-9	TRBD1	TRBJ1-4	TGTGCCAGCAGCGGAACAGGGGCGTTCTCCGAAAAACTGTTTTTT	CASSGTGAFSEKLFF
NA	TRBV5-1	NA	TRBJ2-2	TGCGCCAGCAGCTTGTCCAGCAACACCGGGGAGCTGTTTTTT	CASSLSSNTGELFF
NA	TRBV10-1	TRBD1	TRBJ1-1	TGCGCCAGCAGTGTTTCGAGTGTCGGGACAGGGTCTGAAGCTTTCTTT	CASSVSSVGTGSEAFF
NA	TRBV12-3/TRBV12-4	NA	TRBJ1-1	TGTGCCAGCAGTCCCTTCACGAACACTGAAGCTTTCTTT	CASSPFTNTEAFF
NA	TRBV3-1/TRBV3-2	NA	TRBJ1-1	TGTGCCAGCAGCCCCCGACAGATGAACACTGAAGCTTTCTTT	CASSPRQMNTEAFF
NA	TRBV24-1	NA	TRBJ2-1	TGTGCCACCAGTGGGGGATCGTGGCAGTACAATGAGCAGTTCTTC	CATSGGSWQYNEQFF
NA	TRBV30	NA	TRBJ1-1	TGTGCCTGGAGGTTGCAGGGCTACACTGAAGCTTTCTTT	CAWRLQGYTEAFF
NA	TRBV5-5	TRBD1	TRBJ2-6	TGTGCCAGCAGCGCCAGGGGGCTTAACCCCTCTGGGGCCAACGTCCTGACTTTC	CASSARGLNPSGANVLTF
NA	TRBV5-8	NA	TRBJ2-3	TGTGCCAGCAGCTCTTCAGGGAGCGACACAGATACGCAGTATTTT	CASSSSGSDTDTQYF
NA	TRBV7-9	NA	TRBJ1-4	TGTGCCAGCAGCTTAGGAGAGGCTAATGAAAAACTGTTTTTT	CASSLGEANEKLFF
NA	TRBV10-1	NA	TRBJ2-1	TGCGCCACAGAGAGGGTGAGGGTCTCCTACAATGAGCAGTTCTTC	CATERVRVSYNEQFF
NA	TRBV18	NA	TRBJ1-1	TGTGCCAGCTCACCAGGAGGGACAATTATGGGGAACACTGAAGCTTTCTTT	CASSPGGTIMGNTEAFF